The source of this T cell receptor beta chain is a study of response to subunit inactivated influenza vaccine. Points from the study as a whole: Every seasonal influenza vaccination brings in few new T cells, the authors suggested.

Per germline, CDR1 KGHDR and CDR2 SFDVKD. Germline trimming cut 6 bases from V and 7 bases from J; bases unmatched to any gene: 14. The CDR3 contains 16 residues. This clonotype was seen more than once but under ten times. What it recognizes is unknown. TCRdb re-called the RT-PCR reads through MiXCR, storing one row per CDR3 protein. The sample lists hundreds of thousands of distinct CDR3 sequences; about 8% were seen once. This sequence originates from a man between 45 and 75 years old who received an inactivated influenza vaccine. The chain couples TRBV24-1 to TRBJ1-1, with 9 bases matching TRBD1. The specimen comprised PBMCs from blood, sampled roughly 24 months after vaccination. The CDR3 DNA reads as TGTGCCACCAGTAACAGTCGGGACAGGGTAAGAGGTGAAGCTTTCTTT. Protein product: CATSNSRDRVRGEAFF.